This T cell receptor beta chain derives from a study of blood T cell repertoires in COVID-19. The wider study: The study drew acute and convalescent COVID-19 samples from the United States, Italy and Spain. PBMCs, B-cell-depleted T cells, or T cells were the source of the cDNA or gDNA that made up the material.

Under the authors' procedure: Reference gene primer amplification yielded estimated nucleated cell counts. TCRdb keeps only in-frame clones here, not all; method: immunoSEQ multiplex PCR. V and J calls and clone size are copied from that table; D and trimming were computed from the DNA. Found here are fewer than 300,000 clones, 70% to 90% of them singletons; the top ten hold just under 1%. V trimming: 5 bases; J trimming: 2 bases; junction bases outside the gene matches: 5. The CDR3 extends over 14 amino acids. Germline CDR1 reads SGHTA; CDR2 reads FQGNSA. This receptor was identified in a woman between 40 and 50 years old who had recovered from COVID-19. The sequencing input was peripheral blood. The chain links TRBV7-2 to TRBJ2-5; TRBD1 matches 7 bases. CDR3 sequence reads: CASSTPGQQETQYF. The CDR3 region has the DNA TGTGCCAGCAGCACCCCGGGACAGCAAGAGACCCAGTACTTC.